Listed below are T cell receptor beta chains from one sample, sequenced in a study of blood T cell repertoires in COVID-19. Here immunoSEQ multiplex PCR was the method, and the copy in TCRdb shows in-frame clones only, minus some. The data contain under 450,000 clones, 81% of them singletons. Sequenced sample: peripheral blood. The receptors come from a human donor with acute or convalescent COVID-19. The donor label of this sample is uncertain. CDR3s include the opening cysteine and the closing phenylalanine or tryptophan. The order of the fields is V gene, clone size, CDR3 length, D gene, J gene, CDR3 protein, CDR3 DNA. A D gene is named only where the DNA matches it firmly. Clone size is not always given. Where it is, it says once, few, many or a class for expanded clones.

V: TRBV27; size: -; length: 17; D: TRBD1; J: TRBJ2-5; CDR3: CASRGGRTGTSWETQYF; DNA: TGTGCCAGCAGGGGGGGCCGGACAGGGACATCTTGGGAGACCCAGTACTTC
V: TRBV7-6; size: -; length: 15; D: -; J: TRBJ1-1; CDR3: CASSLGQGGHTEAFF; DNA: TGTGCCAGCAGCTTAGGTCAGGGAGGTCACACTGAAGCTTTCTTT
V: TRBV5-1; size: -; length: 15; D: -; J: TRBJ2-1; CDR3: CASSLLERVYNEQFF; DNA: TGCGCCAGCAGCTTGTTGGAGCGGGTCTACAATGAGCAGTTCTTC
V: TRBV30; size: -; length: 15; D: TRBD1; J: TRBJ1-2; CDR3: CAWSVGSGGDYGYTF; DNA: TGTGCCTGGAGTGTAGGATCAGGGGGAGACTATGGCTACACCTTC
V: TRBV20-1; size: -; length: 13; D: TRBD1; J: TRBJ1-1; CDR3: CSASQGQGDRTFF; DNA: TGCAGTGCTAGTCAAGGACAGGGAGACCGGACTTTCTTT
V: TRBV2; size: -; length: 10; D: -; J: TRBJ2-7; CDR3: CAKGRGEQYF; DNA: TGTGCAAAGGGGCGAGGCGAGCAGTACTTC
V: TRBV7-8; size: -; length: 14; D: TRBD2; J: TRBJ2-7; CDR3: CASSLRTSGSEQYF; DNA: TGTGCCAGCAGCTTAAGGACTAGCGGGTCGGAGCAGTACTTC
V: TRBV18; size: few; length: 14; D: -; J: TRBJ1-3; CDR3: CASSPQGSGNTIYF; DNA: TGTGCCAGCTCACCGCAGGGCTCTGGAAACACCATATATTTT
V: TRBV7-9; size: -; length: 15; D: TRBD1; J: TRBJ1-6; CDR3: CASGPTGTGRSPLHF; DNA: TGTGCCAGCGGACCTACCGGGACAGGCCGCTCACCCCTCCACTTT
V: TRBV12-3/TRBV12-4; size: -; length: 13; D: TRBD2; J: TRBJ2-1; CDR3: CASGTSGVAEQFF; DNA: TGTGCCAGCGGGACTAGCGGGGTCGCCGAGCAGTTCTTC
V: TRBV6-4; size: -; length: 15; D: -; J: TRBJ2-1; CDR3: CASSDAEGSYNEQFF; DNA: TGTGCCAGCAGTGACGCGGAGGGGTCCTACAATGAGCAGTTCTTC
V: TRBV19; size: -; length: 15; D: -; J: TRBJ2-1; CDR3: CASSILARSYNEQFF; DNA: TGTGCCAGTAGTATCCTAGCCAGGTCCTACAATGAGCAGTTCTTC
V: TRBV4-1; size: -; length: 20; D: TRBD2; J: TRBJ2-1; CDR3: CASSPRAGGPLFNSYNEQFF; DNA: TGCGCCAGCAGCCCTCGGGCGGGAGGGCCTTTGTTTAACTCCTACAATGAGCAGTTCTTC
V: TRBV27; size: few; length: 12; D: -; J: TRBJ1-1; CDR3: CATGNRVTEAFF; DNA: TGTGCCACCGGAAACAGGGTCACTGAAGCTTTCTTT
V: TRBV12-3/TRBV12-4; size: -; length: 13; D: -; J: TRBJ1-1; CDR3: CASRNTGSPEAFF; DNA: TGTGCCAGCAGAAATACAGGATCCCCTGAAGCTTTCTTT
V: TRBV2; size: few; length: 17; D: TRBD2; J: TRBJ2-4; CDR3: CASRGTSGNLAKNIQYF; DNA: TGTGCCAGCAGAGGGACTAGCGGAAACCTAGCCAAAAACATTCAGTACTTC
V: TRBV10-3; size: -; length: 14; D: -; J: TRBJ1-1; CDR3: CAISETEGGTEAFF; DNA: TGTGCCATCAGTGAGACTGAGGGGGGGACTGAAGCTTTCTTT
V: TRBV3-1/TRBV3-2; size: -; length: 16; D: -; J: TRBJ1-2; CDR3: CASSQDAGGWGYGYTF; DNA: TGTGCCAGCAGCCAAGATGCGGGGGGCTGGGGCTATGGCTACACCTTC
V: TRBV11-3; size: -; length: 15; D: -; J: TRBJ1-1; CDR3: CASSLSGQGNTEAFF; DNA: TGTGCCAGCAGCTTATCTGGACAAGGGAACACTGAAGCTTTCTTT
V: TRBV5-1; size: -; length: 14; D: -; J: TRBJ1-2; CDR3: CASSLDGDNYGYTF; DNA: TGCGCCAGCAGCTTGGACGGAGATAACTATGGCTACACCTTC
V: TRBV4-1; size: -; length: 16; D: TRBD2; J: TRBJ2-3; CDR3: CASSQRREYSTDTQYF; DNA: TGCGCCAGCAGCCAACGGCGGGAGTATAGCACAGATACGCAGTATTTT
V: TRBV6-5; size: -; length: 15; D: -; J: TRBJ1-5; CDR3: CASAPRGNSNQPQHF; DNA: TGTGCCAGCGCCCCTCGGGGTAATAGCAATCAGCCCCAGCATTTT
V: TRBV30; size: -; length: 17; D: TRBD2; J: TRBJ2-3; CDR3: CAWSVRGLAGGLDTQYF; DNA: TGTGCCTGGAGTGTACGGGGACTAGCGGGAGGTTTAGATACGCAGTATTTT
V: TRBV24-1; size: -; length: 15; D: TRBD1; J: TRBJ1-3; CDR3: CATSDSRDRQNTIYF; DNA: TGTGCCACCAGTGATTCCCGGGACAGGCAAAACACCATATATTTT
V: TRBV29-1; size: -; length: 13; D: -; J: TRBJ2-5; CDR3: CSVESGTQETQYF; DNA: TGCAGCGTTGAGTCAGGCACCCAAGAGACCCAGTACTTC
V: TRBV7-9; size: -; length: 15; D: -; J: TRBJ2-5; CDR3: CASSLALAGQETQYF; DNA: TGTGCCAGCAGCTTAGCGCTAGCTGGGCAAGAGACCCAGTACTTC
V: TRBV18; size: -; length: 14; D: TRBD1; J: TRBJ1-1; CDR3: CASSQDRANTEAFF; DNA: TGTGCCAGCTCACAAGACAGGGCGAACACTGAAGCTTTCTTT
V: TRBV7-2; size: -; length: 17; D: TRBD1; J: TRBJ1-3; CDR3: CASSLGRGTGRRNTIYF; DNA: TGTGCCAGCAGCTTAGGAAGGGGGACAGGGAGACGAAACACCATATATTTT
V: TRBV5-6; size: -; length: 15; D: -; J: TRBJ1-1; CDR3: CASSSPEGAGAEAFF; DNA: TGTGCCAGCAGCTCCCCCGAGGGCGCCGGGGCTGAAGCTTTCTTT
V: TRBV30; size: many; length: 16; D: TRBD1; J: TRBJ1-1; CDR3: CAWNRGNSPRNTEAFF; DNA: TGTGCCTGGAACAGGGGCAATTCCCCACGAAACACTGAAGCTTTCTTT
V: TRBV6-5; size: -; length: 14; D: -; J: TRBJ1-2; CDR3: CASSLFVRDYGYTF; DNA: TGTGCCAGCAGTCTCTTCGTCAGGGACTATGGCTACACCTTC
V: TRBV7-2; size: -; length: 16; D: TRBD2; J: TRBJ2-7; CDR3: CASSLGDGLAGNEQYF; DNA: TGTGCCAGCAGCTTAGGCGATGGACTAGCGGGGAACGAGCAGTACTTC
V: TRBV6-1; size: -; length: 16; D: TRBD2; J: TRBJ2-5; CDR3: CASSGTSGGFKETQYF; DNA: TGTGCCAGCAGTGGGACTAGCGGGGGGTTTAAAGAGACCCAGTACTTC
V: TRBV10-2; size: -; length: 18; D: -; J: TRBJ2-5; CDR3: CASLRNPPSWGVGETQYF; DNA: TGCGCCAGCTTGCGGAACCCTCCTTCGTGGGGAGTAGGAGAGACCCAGTACTTC
V: TRBV28; size: -; length: 15; D: TRBD1; J: TRBJ2-7; CDR3: CASSKGQGPPYEQYF; DNA: TGTGCCAGCAGTAAGGGACAGGGTCCCCCCTACGAGCAGTACTTC
V: TRBV2; size: -; length: 18; D: TRBD2; J: TRBJ2-3; CDR3: CASSRLAGGPSLTDTQYF; DNA: TGTGCCAGCAGTCGACTAGCGGGGGGCCCTAGCTTAACAGATACGCAGTATTTT
V: TRBV10-1; size: -; length: 13; D: TRBD1; J: TRBJ1-1; CDR3: CASRGQINTEAFF; DNA: TGCGCCAGCAGGGGACAGATTAACACTGAAGCTTTCTTT
V: TRBV6-5; size: -; length: 15; D: TRBD1; J: TRBJ1-6; CDR3: CASNADRGGVGPLHF; DNA: TGTGCCAGCAATGCCGACAGGGGTGGGGTCGGACCCCTCCACTTT